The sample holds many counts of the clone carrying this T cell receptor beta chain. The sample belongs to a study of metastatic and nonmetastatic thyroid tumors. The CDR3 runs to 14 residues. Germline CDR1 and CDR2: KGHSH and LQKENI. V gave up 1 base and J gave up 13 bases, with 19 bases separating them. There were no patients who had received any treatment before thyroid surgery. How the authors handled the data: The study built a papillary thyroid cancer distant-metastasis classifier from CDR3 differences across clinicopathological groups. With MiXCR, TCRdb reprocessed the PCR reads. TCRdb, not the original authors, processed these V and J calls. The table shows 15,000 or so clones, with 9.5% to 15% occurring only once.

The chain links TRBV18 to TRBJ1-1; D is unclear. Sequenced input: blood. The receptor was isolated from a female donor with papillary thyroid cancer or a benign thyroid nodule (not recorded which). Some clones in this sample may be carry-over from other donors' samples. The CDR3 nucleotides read TGTGCCAGCTCACCACAGGGTCTTTTTCCTTTTGTTTTCTTT. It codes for CASSPQGLFPFVFF.